This T cell receptor (beta chain) was identified in a study of T cell changes during pregnancy in multiple sclerosis. V shed 5 bases and J shed 4 bases, with 17 bases lying between them. Germline V gives CDR1 LNHDA, CDR2 SQIVND (reference sequence). The length of the CDR3 is 15 residues. Measured with immunoSEQ multiplex PCR; TCRdb has only the in-frame clones, and not every one. This sample has some 110,000 clones, with 92% found just once. The source material was peripheral blood, sampled in the third trimester of pregnancy. The chain couples TRBV19 to TRBJ1-2; D might be TRBD1 (5 bases). The TCR was taken from a female donor with multiple sclerosis, enrolled in a pregnancy study. Here the CDR3 DNA reads TGTGCCAGTAGTGCCCCGGGGGAGGGGCGCTATGGCTACACCTTC. This gives the protein CASSAPGEGRYGYTF.